This T cell receptor (beta chain) was retrieved from a study of cytomegalovirus exposure and HLA in healthy donors. Study results and limitations: Listed as cytomegalovirus-associated were 170 or so TCR beta chains.

This clone has more than one count but fewer than ten. What it binds is not known. The method was immunoSEQ multiplex PCR; TCRdb's version includes in-frame clones alone and lacks a portion of them. There are about 330,000 clones in the sample; roughly nine tenths occur only once, and over 1% lies in the top ten. Trimming cost V 4 bases and J 0 bases, with 9 bases left between them. CDR1 and CDR2 from the germline V gene are GTSNPN and SVGIG (reference sequence). This CDR3 has 13 amino acids. The sequenced material came from PBMCs. The receptor was isolated from a young woman in good health and CMV-seropositive. The chain couples TRBV30 to TRBJ1-1, with D perhaps TRBD1 (5 bases). CDR3 DNA: TGTGCCTGGAACCGACAGATGAACACTGAAGCTTTCTTT. It yields the protein CAWNRQMNTEAFF. Looking up the rest from reference TRBV30 and TRBJ1-1 gives the full variable domain: SQTIHQWPATLVQPVGSPLSLECTVEGTSNPNLYWYRQAAGRGLQLLFYSVGIGQISSEVPQNLSASRPQDRQFILSSKKLLLSDSGFYLCAWNRQMNTEAFFGQGTRLTVV.